The following is a TCR beta chain sequence with its context. The data were taken from a study of blood T cell repertoires in COVID-19. Study context: Sites in the United States, Italy and Spain provided acute and convalescent COVID-19 samples.

Assay: immunoSEQ multiplex PCR; the TCRdb copy retains only in-frame clones and omits some. The repertoire holds about 170,000 clones, with 83% as singletons. The CDR3 has 14 amino acids. V lost 4 bases to trimming and J lost 3 bases, with 13 bases between them. Germline V gene data show CDR1 as SGHNT and CDR2 as YYREEE (reference sequence). Sequencing input: peripheral blood. This rearrangement joins TRBV5-4 to TRBJ2-5; weak D call: TRBD1 (5 bases). This sequence was found in an elderly woman with acute or convalescent COVID-19. The CDR3 reads CASSLPGREETQYF. Written as DNA, the CDR3 is TGTGCCAGCAGCCTCCCCGGCAGGGAAGAGACCCAGTACTTC.